The 29 T cell receptor beta chains below come from one sample, sequenced in a study of shared T cell receptors in the human thymus. Repertoires were generated with immunoSEQ multiplex PCR, while TCRdb's copy carries only in-frame clones and drops some. The sample holds some 760,000 clones; approximately 85% are singletons and the top ten take under 0.012%. The same data also went into a second study, on human thymus T cells.

The sequenced sample was thymocytes. The receptor source for this set is a girl under two years old with a congenital heart defect.

The chain employs TRBV11-2 and TRBJ1-6; 10 nucleotides agree with TRBD1. The trim removed 2 bases at V and 7 bases at J, leaving 11 bases unmatched. The CDR3 has 18 residues. From germline, CDR1 is SGHAT and CDR2 FQNNGV. This CDR3 reads CASSLIESRDRGNSPLHF. The CDR3, as DNA: TGTGCCAGCAGCTTAATTGAGTCACGGGACAGGGGAAATTCACCCCTCCACTTT.

The CDR3 DNA is TGTGCCAGCAGTCTCGACAGGGTGGACGTGGATGAGCAGTTCTTC. As protein: CASSLDRVDVDEQFF. The chain links TRBV11-2 to TRBJ2-1; 7 nucleotides line up with TRBD1. Germline V CDR1 and CDR2: SGHAT, FQNNGV. Trimming took 6 bases from V and 8 from J; bases not matched to a gene: 13. This CDR3 is built from 15 residues.

The chain has TRBV4-3 and TRBJ1-4; unclear D gene. CDR3 size: 21 residues. Per the germline V gene, CDR1 is LGHNA and CDR2 is YSLEER. V was trimmed by 3 bases and J by 8 bases, leaving 34 bases between them. CDR3 sequence (DNA): TGCGCCAGCAGCCAGAATCGGCAAGAGGGAGGTTGTCGTTTCGTAAGGGAAAAACTGTTTTTT. This sequence encodes CASSQNRQEGGCRFVREKLFF.

This clone was found once. J is TRBJ2-7 and V is TRBV5-6, with 7 bases aligning to TRBD1. The J segment lost 0 bases and the V segment lost 4 bases, leaving 10 bases of the junction unmatched. In germline, CDR1 is SGHDT, CDR2 YYEEEE. This CDR3 has 16 residues. The CDR3 DNA reads as TGTGCCAGCAGCCGATCCAGACAGGGAAGCTCCTACGAGCAGTACTTC. As protein: CASSRSRQGSSYEQYF.

The genes are TRBV10-2 and TRBJ2-3; TRBD2 agrees at 7 bases. Per germline, CDR1 WSHSY and CDR2 SAAADI. V shed 3 bases and J 5 bases; nucleotides not matched to a gene: 2. The CDR3 sequence is 13 residues long. The CDR3 sequence: CASSDERGDTQYF. CDR3 nucleotide sequence: TGCGCCAGCAGTGACGAGCGGGGAGATACGCAGTATTTT.

This clone was picked up one time. This chain connects TRBV5-4 to TRBJ2-3; D may be TRBD2 (6 bases). Germline-derived CDR1 and CDR2 are SGHNT and YYREEE (reference sequence). The V and J ends lost 0 bases and 5 bases respectively, with 19 bases between them. CDR3 size: 17 residues. The CDR3 nucleotides read TGTGCCAGCAGCTTGGAACCCGGGACTGCTGTTCGAGATACGCAGTATTTT. Its translation: CASSLEPGTAVRDTQYF.

This chain links TRBV2 with TRBJ1-4; D is perhaps TRBD1 (6 bases). The CDR3 is made up of 17 amino acids. Germline loops: CDR1 SNHLY, CDR2 FYNNEI. The V end lost 5 bases, the J end lost 8 bases, and 24 bases lay between the germline ends. DNA of the CDR3: TGTGCCAGCAGTATCAAACAGGGCCCTACCAAAAGGGAAAAACTGTTTTTT. Protein: CASSIKQGPTKREKLFF.

This rearrangement joins TRBV7-2 to TRBJ2-6; TRBD1 agrees at 9 bases. There are 19 residues in the CDR3. With 4 bases clipped from V and 1 base from J, the junction kept 11 bases outside the gene matches. Per germline, CDR1 SGHTA and CDR2 FQGNSA. The CDR3: CASSSIEGQGSSGANVLTF. The CDR3 DNA is TGTGCCAGCAGCTCTATAGAGGGACAGGGATCATCTGGGGCCAACGTCCTGACTTTC.

CDR3 in DNA: TGCAGCGCCGGAGGACAGGGCGGCACAGATACGCAGTATTTT. Its protein is CSAGGQGGTDTQYF. The J gene is TRBJ2-3, the V gene TRBV29-1; 8 bases match TRBD1. Germline CDR1 SQVTM, CDR2 ANQGSEA. Germline trimming cut 7 bases from V and 1 base from J; bases unmatched to any gene: 7. This CDR3 region has 14 residues.

The chain carries TRBV4-1 and TRBJ2-2; 13 bases fit TRBD2. The CDR3 has 22 residues. CDR1 MGHRA and CDR2 YSYEKL come from the germline V gene. The V segment lost 1 base and the J segment 2 bases; nucleotides outside the gene matches: 16. CDR3 sequence (DNA): TGCGCCAGCAGCCAAGTCCAGACTAGCGGGGGGACCAACCACGTCAACACCGGGGAGCTGTTTTTT. The encoded protein is CASSQVQTSGGTNHVNTGELFF.

This clone was seen only a few times. The chain has TRBV2 and TRBJ1-1, with D perhaps matching TRBD1 (6 bases). The V gene's germline CDR1 is SNHLY and CDR2 FYNNEI. This CDR3 contains 15 residues. V gave up 8 bases and J gave up 0 bases, with 16 bases separating them. CDR3 protein: CASGERTALNTEAFF. The CDR3 DNA reads as TGTGCCAGCGGGGAAAGGACAGCGCTGAACACTGAAGCTTTCTTT.

The genes are TRBV9 and TRBJ2-7, with 7 bases lining up with TRBD1. There are 13 residues in the CDR3. V lost 4 bases and J lost 7; bases outside the gene matches: 8. Germline assignment: CDR1 SGDLS and CDR2 YYNGEE. DNA for the CDR3: TGTGCCAGCAGCCCCCTGGGACAGACGGAGCAGTACTTC. Amino acid sequence: CASSPLGQTEQYF.

V usage is TRBV28 and J usage is TRBJ1-2; no clear D. The V end lost 5 bases, the J end lost 5 bases, and 18 bases lay between the germline ends. Germline V CDR1 and CDR2: MDHEN, SYDVKM. CDR3 size: 15 residues. The CDR3 loop reads CASSPLRAGGYGYTF. The CDR3 bases are TGTGCCAGCAGTCCGTTGCGGGCCGGAGGATATGGCTACACCTTC.

The rearrangement joins TRBV5-1 to TRBJ2-1; 12 bases align to TRBD1. This CDR3 has 15 residues. Germline V gene sequence: CDR1 SGHRS, CDR2 YFSETQ. V was clipped by 8 bases and J by 10 bases; unmatched bases: 13. The CDR3: CASRPGGQGAWEQFF. The CDR3 DNA reads TGCGCCAGTCGTCCCGGGGGACAGGGGGCATGGGAGCAGTTCTTC.

The CDR3, as DNA: TGTGCCAGCAGTGAGATCTACGAGCAGTACTTC. It encodes CASSEIYEQYF. V gene TRBV28 combines with J gene TRBJ2-5; no definite D call. The DNA end favors TRBJ2-7, so the J call may be wrong. CDR3 length equals 11 residues. Germline V gene lookup returns CDR1 MDHEN and CDR2 SYDVKM.

The chain is built from TRBV6-5 and TRBJ1-2; D is undetermined. From germline, CDR1 is MNHEY and CDR2 SVGAGI. The V gene lost 3 bases and the J gene lost 3 bases, with 8 bases spanning the gap. This CDR3 contains 13 residues. For the CDR3, the DNA is TGTGCCAGCAGTTATGCGCGTTACTATGGCTACACCTTC. This sequence encodes CASSYARYYGYTF.

The rearrangement joins TRBV9 to TRBJ1-1; D gene uncertain. This CDR3 comprises 15 residues. Trimming took 0 bases from V and 5 from J, leaving 14 bases between them. Germline CDR1 is SGDLS and CDR2 is YYNGEE. CDR3 in amino acids: CASSVGQHSRTEAFF. The CDR3 nucleotides read TGTGCCAGCAGCGTAGGACAACACAGCCGGACTGAAGCTTTCTTT.

J is TRBJ2-1 and V is TRBV9, with 11 positions matching TRBD1. Looked up from germline, CDR1 is SGDLS and CDR2 is YYNGEE. With V trimmed by 0 bases and J by 5 bases, 4 bases remained unmatched. This CDR3 contains 16 residues. The CDR3 coding sequence is TGTGCCAGCAGCGTAGGAGGACAGGGGGCTAACAATGAGCAGTTCTTC. Translated, it gives CASSVGGQGANNEQFF.

The genes are TRBV30 and TRBJ1-4; 10 bases align to TRBD1. From germline, CDR1 is GTSNPN and CDR2 SVGIG (reference sequence). J gave up 4 bases and V 5 bases, and 4 bases lay outside the gene matches. The CDR3 is 14 residues long. CDR3 in DNA: TGTGCCTGGCGGGGGACAGGGGATAATGAAAAACTGTTTTTT. It translates to CAWRGTGDNEKLFF.

This clone was seen a single time. The V gene is TRBV5-1, the J gene TRBJ1-2; 9 nucleotides line up with TRBD1. The germline V gene has CDR1 SGHRS and CDR2 YFSETQ. V shed 6 bases, J shed 3 bases, and the junction held 6 bases outside the gene matches. The CDR3 has 14 amino acids. In nucleotides, the CDR3 is TGCGCCAGCAACCAAAGGACAGGGGACTATGGCTACACCTTC. As protein: CASNQRTGDYGYTF. Variable domain in full (rest from reference TRBV5-1 and TRBJ1-2): KAGVTQTPRYLIKTRGQQVTLSCSPISGHRSVSWYQQTPGQGLQFLFEYFSETQRNKGNFPGRFSGRQFSNSRSEMNVSTLELGDSALYLCASNQRTGDYGYTFGSGTRLTVV.

The chain has TRBV7-6 and TRBJ1-2, with TRBD1 matching 9 bases. CDR1 and CDR2 from the germline V gene are SGHVS and FNYEAQ. This CDR3 spans 19 amino acids. Trimming removed 4 bases from V and 1 base from J; junction bases left unmatched: 16. The DNA for the CDR3 is TGTGCCAGCAGCTCTACAGTGGGGGACAGGGCTCCCTTTAACTATGGCTACACCTTC. This gives the protein CASSSTVGDRAPFNYGYTF.

The gene calls are TRBV6-5 and TRBJ2-7, with D possibly TRBD1 on 6 matching bases. Deletions cut 10 bases from V and 0 bases from J, with 13 bases between. CDR1 is MNHEY, CDR2 SVGAGI, per germline. The CDR3 runs to 13 residues. Here the CDR3 reads CATQGWVSYEQYF. CDR3 bases: TGTGCCACACAGGGATGGGTCTCCTACGAGCAGTACTTC.

The chain employs TRBV5-4 and TRBJ2-2; the D is unclear. Trimming cost V 0 bases and J 0 bases, with 12 bases left between them. Germline V CDR1 and CDR2: SGHNT, YYREEE (reference sequence). The CDR3 covers 17 residues. CDR3 in DNA: TGTGCCAGCAGCTTGGAGCTATTGGGCACGAACACCGGGGAGCTGTTTTTT. It specifies CASSLELLGTNTGELFF. The entire variable domain, with the rest obtained from reference TRBV5-4 and TRBJ2-2, is as follows: ETGVTQSPTHLIKTRGQQVTLRCSSQSGHNTVSWYQQALGQGPQFIFQYYREEENGRGNFPPRFSGLQFPNYSSELNVNALELDDSALYLCASSLELLGTNTGELFFGEGSRLTVL.

The chain recombines TRBV6-6 with TRBJ1-2; a weak D match, TRBD1 (6 bases). Trimming stripped 8 bases from V and 6 bases from J, with 25 bases between. CDR3 length equals 16 residues. Germline CDR1 and CDR2: MNHNY and SVGAGI (reference sequence). The CDR3 DNA reads as TGTGCCAGCCTGTCTGAAGGGGGAGATAGTAATCATGGCTACACCTTC. Residues: CASLSEGGDSNHGYTF.

The chain uses TRBV6-1 and TRBJ1-2; D is uncertain. Germline V gene sequence: CDR1 MNHNS, CDR2 SASEGT. CDR3 size: 14 residues. V was shortened by 3 bases and J by 4 bases, with 12 bases between the two germline ends. CDR3 nucleotides: TGTGCCAGCAGTGACAGGTCTTGTGCCTATGGCTACACCTTC. Encoded protein: CASSDRSCAYGYTF.

This sequence joins TRBV19 and TRBJ1-1; TRBD1 might be the D (5 bases). The CDR3 has 12 residues. The germline V and J ends were trimmed by 5 bases and 11 bases, with 15 bases remaining between them. Germline V gene data show CDR1 as LNHDA and CDR2 as SQIVND (reference sequence). CDR3 amino acids: CASSPRGGYAFF. The CDR3 DNA sequence: TGTGCCAGTAGTCCGAGGGGAGGTTATGCTTTCTTT.

The chain is built from TRBV29-1 and TRBJ1-4; TRBD1 is a possible D gene (5 bases). Per the germline V gene, CDR1 is SQVTM and CDR2 is ANQGSEA. The V end was cut by 3 bases, the J end by 3 bases, with 11 bases between. This CDR3 is built from 14 residues. CDR3 nucleotide sequence: TGCAGCGTTGATTGGGGGGATGCTAATGAAAAACTGTTTTTT. It codes for CSVDWGDANEKLFF.

This sequence joins TRBV12-5 and TRBJ1-2, with D unclear. Germline V gives CDR1 LGHNT, CDR2 FRNRAP. Deletions cut 1 base from V and 3 bases from J, with 6 bases between. The CDR3 has 13 residues. The chain's CDR3 is CASGLAGDYGYTF. Here the CDR3 DNA reads TGTGCTAGTGGTTTGGCTGGAGACTATGGCTACACCTTC.

The chain carries TRBV2 and TRBJ2-5, with no clear D. CDR3 length equals 12 residues. Germline V lookup: CDR1 SNHLY, CDR2 FYNNEI. The V end lost 4 bases, the J end lost 5 bases, and 8 bases lay between the germline ends. CDR3: CASSVPLETQYF. The CDR3 bases are TGTGCCAGCAGTGTCCCGTTGGAGACCCAGTACTTC.